These 25 T cell receptor beta chains were all obtained from the same sample, sequenced in a study of blood T cell repertoires in COVID-19. Generated by immunoSEQ multiplex PCR, the TCRdb table keeps only in-frame clones and is missing some. The data hold 45,000 to 55,000 clones, with more than 70% observed a single time. Sequencing input: peripheral blood. These receptors were taken from a woman older than 75 with acute or convalescent COVID-19.

This clone was counted between two and nine times. The chain's CDR3 is CASSEGQGYSYEQYF. Written as DNA, the CDR3 is TGCGCCAGCAGTGAGGGACAGGGCTACTCCTACGAGCAGTACTTC. The chain uses TRBV10-1 and TRBJ2-7; 8 bases align to TRBD1. The CDR3 totals 15 residues. The V segment lost 2 bases and the J segment 0 bases; nucleotides outside the gene matches: 3. CDR1 WNHNN and CDR2 SYGVQD come from the germline V gene (reference sequence).

The genes are TRBV3-1 (or the pseudogene TRBV3-2) and TRBJ1-2; no reliable D call. The V end was cut by 1 base, the J end by 3 bases, with 9 bases between. This CDR3 region has 14 residues. CDR1 is LGHDT and CDR2 is YNNKEL in the germline V gene (reference sequence). CDR3 coding DNA: TGTGCCAGCAGCCAAGCCACGGGGTACTATGGCTACACCTTC. Amino acids: CASSQATGYYGYTF.

The chain recombines TRBV6-5 with TRBJ2-5; D perhaps matches TRBD1 (6 bases). The CDR3 totals 16 residues. V was trimmed by 4 bases and J by 0 bases, leaving 15 bases between them. Germline values: CDR1 MNHEY, CDR2 SVGAGI. The CDR3 coding sequence is TGTGCCAGCAGTTCACTCACAGGGTTGTACCAAGAGACCCAGTACTTC. Translating it yields CASSSLTGLYQETQYF.

The chain couples TRBV27 to TRBJ1-4; 8 nucleotides match TRBD1. After removal of 8 bases from V and 7 bases from J, the junction contained 24 bases not matched to a gene. The CDR3 spans 19 residues. Germline-derived CDR1 and CDR2 are MNHEY and SMNVEV (reference sequence). The CDR3 is CASRPLIGQGPTGGEKLFF. In nucleotides, the CDR3 is TGTGCCAGCCGTCCACTTATCGGACAGGGCCCAACGGGGGGTGAAAAACTGTTTTTT.

This clone was recorded once. CDR3 amino acids: CASSANRVSETQYF. Here the CDR3 DNA reads TGTGCCAGCAGCGCGAACCGGGTATCAGAGACCCAGTACTTC. V gene TRBV11-2 combines with J gene TRBJ2-5; no definite D call. Trimming removed 5 bases at V and 4 bases at J, with 14 bases between. Germline V gene data show CDR1 as SGHAT and CDR2 as FQNNGV. This CDR3 is built from 14 residues.

The chain couples TRBV7-9 to TRBJ2-3; no firm D call. Trimming removed 5 bases from V and 0 bases from J, with 12 bases in between. This CDR3 is 15 amino acids long. The V gene's germline CDR1 is SEHNR and CDR2 FQNEAQ (reference sequence). The CDR3 DNA follows: TGTGCCAGCAGCCCTGCCCACTCTAGCACAGATACGCAGTATTTT. Protein product: CASSPAHSSTDTQYF.

In DNA form, the CDR3 reads TGTGCCAGCAGCTCGGGACAGGGGTCAGATACGCAGTATTTT. Its protein is CASSSGQGSDTQYF. The V gene is TRBV7-8, the J gene TRBJ2-3, with 10 bases matching TRBD1. Unmatched junction bases numbered 2, after V lost 4 bases and J lost 4 bases. Germline V gives CDR1 SGHVS, CDR2 FQNEAQ. This CDR3 region has 14 residues. Based on the CDR3 plus reference TRBV7-8 and TRBJ2-3, the full variable domain is GAGVSQSPRYKVAKRGQDVALRCDPISGHVSLFWYQQALGQGPEFLTYFQNEAQLDKSGLPSDRFFAERPEGSVSTLKIQRTQQEDSAVYLCASSSGQGSDTQYFGPGTRLTVL.

The V call is TRBV3-1 (or the pseudogene TRBV3-2), the J call TRBJ1-4, with a tentative D call TRBD1 (6 bases). V was cut by 3 bases and J by 8 bases, with 13 bases left in between. Germline loops: CDR1 LGHDT, CDR2 YNNKEL (reference sequence). This CDR3 contains 14 residues. CDR3 sequence (DNA): TGTGCCAGCAGCCAGGGGGCTCGGGGAGAAAAACTGTTTTTT. Residues: CASSQGARGEKLFF.

V and J are TRBV7-2 and TRBJ2-7; no reliable D call. Germline lookup yields CDR1 SGHTA and CDR2 FQGNSA. The CDR3 runs 15 residues. V was trimmed by 5 bases and J by 0 bases, leaving 14 bases between them. The CDR3 here is CASSPVTSSSYEQYF. The CDR3 coding sequence is TGTGCCAGCAGCCCAGTGACTTCGAGCTCCTACGAGCAGTACTTC.

This clone was picked up a small number of times. The genes are TRBV2 and TRBJ2-5; possibly TRBD2 for D (6 bases). The CDR3 runs to 14 residues. The V and J ends lost 4 bases and 8 bases respectively, with 17 bases between them. The germline V gene has CDR1 SNHLY and CDR2 FYNNEI. Written as DNA, the CDR3 is TGTGCCAGCAGTGCCCTCGGCGGGGAGACTACCCAGTACTTC. As protein: CASSALGGETTQYF.

V and J are TRBV11-2 and TRBJ2-5; 10 bases map to TRBD1. The trim removed 1 base at V and 5 bases at J, leaving 7 bases unmatched. The CDR3 extends over 16 amino acids. CDR1 and CDR2 from the germline V gene are SGHAT and FQNNGV. CDR3 sequence (DNA): TGTGCCAGCAGCTTAGTAGGGACAGGGGACGGGGAGACCCAGTACTTC. Translated: CASSLVGTGDGETQYF.

This rearrangement joins TRBV2 to TRBJ2-7, with D possibly being TRBD2 (5 bases). The ends were cut back, 10 bases at V and 5 bases at J, with 18 bases in the middle. The CDR3 is 13 amino acids. Germline V CDR1 and CDR2: SNHLY, FYNNEI. CDR3 in DNA: TGTGCCACGAAGGGCGGGCTAGCCAACGAGCAGTACGTC. It is translated as CATKGGLANEQYV.

The chain carries TRBV10-3 and TRBJ1-2, with TRBD1 matching 7 bases. Losses at the gene ends were 6 bases for V and 2 bases for J; bases not matched to a gene: 9. Germline assignment: CDR1 ENHRY and CDR2 SYGVKD. The CDR3 spans 15 residues. The CDR3 DNA reads TGTGCCATCAGCGCAACCGGGACAGAGAACTATGGCTACACCTTC. Encoded protein: CAISATGTENYGYTF.

The rearrangement uses TRBV11-1 and TRBJ2-5; no definite D call. Germline loops: CDR1 SGHAT, CDR2 FQDESV (reference sequence). The V and J ends lost 1 base and 2 bases respectively, with 5 bases between them. This CDR3 has 13 amino acids. The CDR3 bases are TGTGCCAGCAGCTTAGGGCAGCAAGAGACCCAGTACTTC. Translation: CASSLGQQETQYF.

The chain links TRBV6-5 to TRBJ2-7; 7 nucleotides agree with TRBD1. The V and J ends lost 5 bases and 2 bases, in that order; junction bases with no gene match: 3. This CDR3 is 13 amino acids long. Germline CDR1 and CDR2: MNHEY and SVGAGI. The CDR3 nucleotides are TGTGCCAGCAGTCCCGACAGGGCCTACGAGCAGTACTTC. The encoded protein is CASSPDRAYEQYF.

This clone was detected a few times. V and J are TRBV11-1 and TRBJ1-2, with 9 bases matching TRBD1. The CDR3 has 15 amino acids. Trimming cost V 5 bases and J 6 bases; bases outside gene matches: 10. Germline loops: CDR1 SGHAT, CDR2 FQDESV (reference sequence). CDR3 in DNA: TGTGCCAGCAGCGGCAGACAGGGGGGCGGCGATGGCTACACCTTC. Its protein is CASSGRQGGGDGYTF.

The V call is TRBV24-1, the J call TRBJ2-2, with unresolved D. The germline CDR1 and CDR2 sequences are KGHDR and SFDVKD. V was cut by 0 bases and J by 2 bases, with 9 bases left in between. There are 16 residues in the CDR3. DNA for the CDR3: TGTGCCACCAGTGATTTGTCGCCGGTAAACACCGGGGAGCTGTTTTTT. This sequence encodes CATSDLSPVNTGELFF.

The chain is built from TRBV6-5 and TRBJ1-2; D unresolved. This CDR3 spans 15 amino acids. Germline CDR1 is MNHEY and CDR2 is SVGAGI. Between the trimmed V and J ends, which lost 0 bases and 1 base, there was a span of 9 bases. In nucleotides, the CDR3 is TGTGCCAGCAGTTACTCGAATAACGGTAACTATGGCTACACCTTC. Protein product: CASSYSNNGNYGYTF.

This chain uses TRBV12-5 with TRBJ2-5, with 11 bases identical to TRBD2. Germline V CDR1 and CDR2: LGHNT, FRNRAP. V trimming: 3 bases; J trimming: 1 base; junction bases outside the gene matches: 4. The CDR3 spans 16 residues. DNA for the CDR3: TGTGCTAGTGGTTTCGGGACTAGCGGCATCCAAGAGACCCAGTACTTC. Residues: CASGFGTSGIQETQYF.

The chain links TRBV28 to TRBJ2-7, with TRBD1 matching over 10 bases. Germline lookup yields CDR1 MDHEN and CDR2 SYDVKM. V shed 4 bases and J 6 bases; nucleotides not matched to a gene: 6. The CDR3 has 14 amino acids. The CDR3 DNA reads TGTGCCAGCAGTTCCCAGGACAGGGGGTCCGAGCAGTACGTC. Translating it yields CASSSQDRGSEQYV.

This clone occurred once. V is TRBV12-3 or TRBV12-4 and J is TRBJ2-3; 7 bases agree with TRBD2. The J segment lost 7 bases and the V segment lost 6 bases, leaving 7 bases of the junction unmatched. The CDR3 contains 13 residues. The CDR3 nucleotides are TGTGCCAGCAGGAGGAGCGGGGAGAATACGCAGTATTTT. Translated, it gives CASRRSGENTQYF.

The rearrangement joins TRBV5-8 to TRBJ2-7; D remains unclear. The length of the CDR3 is 12 residues. V lost 2 bases and J lost 4, with 7 bases in between. CDR1 is SGHTS and CDR2 is YDEGEE in the germline V gene. As DNA, the CDR3 is TGTGCCAGCAGCTTCCAAGCGTACGAGCAGTACGTC. It translates to CASSFQAYEQYV.

The rearrangement links TRBV29-1 to TRBJ2-2; D gene uncertain. The CDR3 spans 13 residues. Trimming took off 5 bases at V and 0 bases at J, with 7 bases between the two ends. Germline CDR1 and CDR2: SQVTM and ANQGSEA. The CDR3 region is CSVTLTNTGELFF. CDR3 in DNA: TGCAGCGTTACCCTAACGAACACCGGGGAGCTGTTTTTT.

The chain recombines TRBV30 with TRBJ1-6; 10 positions match TRBD1. Trimming took 3 bases from V and 7 from J; bases not matched to a gene: 9. The CDR3 length is 16 residues. Germline V gene data show CDR1 as GTSNPN and CDR2 as SVGIG (reference sequence). The CDR3 here is CAWSRSGTGVNSPLHF. CDR3 DNA: TGTGCCTGGAGCCGGTCCGGGACAGGGGTGAATTCACCCCTCCACTTT.

This chain links TRBV14 with TRBJ2-3; 8 bases line up with TRBD2. The V segment lost 4 bases and the J segment 11 bases; nucleotides outside the gene matches: 11. The V gene's germline CDR1 is SGHDN and CDR2 FVKESK. The CDR3 covers 14 residues. The CDR3 nucleotides are TGTGCCAGCAGCCCTCAGACTTGGGCGGGGGGGCAGTATTTT. It is translated as CASSPQTWAGGQYF.